This T cell receptor (beta chain) was observed in a study of cytomegalovirus exposure and HLA in healthy donors. Repertoires were generated with immunoSEQ multiplex PCR, while TCRdb's copy carries only in-frame clones and drops some. The data hold under 200,000 clones, with roughly 90% observed a single time. The germline V and J ends were trimmed by 5 bases and 1 base, with 12 bases remaining between them. The CDR3 is 14 residues long. Germline V gives CDR1 MNHNS, CDR2 SASEGT. The sequence came from a woman aged 18-35 years in good health and CMV-seronegative. The V gene is TRBV6-1, the J gene TRBJ2-7; tentatively, D is TRBD1 (6 bases). Sequenced input: PBMCs. This chain's CDR3 is CASSPPTGSYEQYF. Written as DNA, the CDR3 is TGTGCCAGCAGTCCGCCTACAGGGTCCTACGAGCAGTACTTC.